This T cell receptor (beta chain) came from a study of blood T cells in healthy people across ages. About the study: Per two T cells, about one barcoded beta molecule was captured through template switching. Findings and caveats of the study: Unsorted PBMCs ruled out conclusive naive versus antigen-experienced comparison.

This CDR3 region has 13 residues. Germline CDR1 is SNHLY and CDR2 is FYNNEI. V was pared by 5 bases and J by 14 bases, with 11 bases of the junction left unmatched. Combining a sample-barcoded 5' primer with a J-beta primer mix, a second PCR ran for about 7 to 12 cycles. From the 5' RACE reads, TCRdb called clonotypes with MiXCR, one entry per CDR3 protein. The repertoire holds 600,000 to 850,000 distinct CDR3 sequences, roughly 25% seen once, with 9.4% in the top ten. With each sample, at least 5.5 micrograms of total RNA were extracted. About this clonotype: Its target is unknown.

The data were also submitted as part of a second study, on T cells of mothers and their children. This second study notes: In this cohort, donors were three healthy Caucasian mothers plus their six children.

Sequencing was performed on blood. The clonotype comes from a boy between 5 and 17 years old in good health. J is TRBJ2-3 and V is TRBV2; 9 bases are a match to TRBD2. CDR3 nucleotide sequence: TGTGCCAGCAGTCGAGTCGGGCTAGCGGGAAGGTATTTT. This sequence encodes CASSRVGLAGRYF.